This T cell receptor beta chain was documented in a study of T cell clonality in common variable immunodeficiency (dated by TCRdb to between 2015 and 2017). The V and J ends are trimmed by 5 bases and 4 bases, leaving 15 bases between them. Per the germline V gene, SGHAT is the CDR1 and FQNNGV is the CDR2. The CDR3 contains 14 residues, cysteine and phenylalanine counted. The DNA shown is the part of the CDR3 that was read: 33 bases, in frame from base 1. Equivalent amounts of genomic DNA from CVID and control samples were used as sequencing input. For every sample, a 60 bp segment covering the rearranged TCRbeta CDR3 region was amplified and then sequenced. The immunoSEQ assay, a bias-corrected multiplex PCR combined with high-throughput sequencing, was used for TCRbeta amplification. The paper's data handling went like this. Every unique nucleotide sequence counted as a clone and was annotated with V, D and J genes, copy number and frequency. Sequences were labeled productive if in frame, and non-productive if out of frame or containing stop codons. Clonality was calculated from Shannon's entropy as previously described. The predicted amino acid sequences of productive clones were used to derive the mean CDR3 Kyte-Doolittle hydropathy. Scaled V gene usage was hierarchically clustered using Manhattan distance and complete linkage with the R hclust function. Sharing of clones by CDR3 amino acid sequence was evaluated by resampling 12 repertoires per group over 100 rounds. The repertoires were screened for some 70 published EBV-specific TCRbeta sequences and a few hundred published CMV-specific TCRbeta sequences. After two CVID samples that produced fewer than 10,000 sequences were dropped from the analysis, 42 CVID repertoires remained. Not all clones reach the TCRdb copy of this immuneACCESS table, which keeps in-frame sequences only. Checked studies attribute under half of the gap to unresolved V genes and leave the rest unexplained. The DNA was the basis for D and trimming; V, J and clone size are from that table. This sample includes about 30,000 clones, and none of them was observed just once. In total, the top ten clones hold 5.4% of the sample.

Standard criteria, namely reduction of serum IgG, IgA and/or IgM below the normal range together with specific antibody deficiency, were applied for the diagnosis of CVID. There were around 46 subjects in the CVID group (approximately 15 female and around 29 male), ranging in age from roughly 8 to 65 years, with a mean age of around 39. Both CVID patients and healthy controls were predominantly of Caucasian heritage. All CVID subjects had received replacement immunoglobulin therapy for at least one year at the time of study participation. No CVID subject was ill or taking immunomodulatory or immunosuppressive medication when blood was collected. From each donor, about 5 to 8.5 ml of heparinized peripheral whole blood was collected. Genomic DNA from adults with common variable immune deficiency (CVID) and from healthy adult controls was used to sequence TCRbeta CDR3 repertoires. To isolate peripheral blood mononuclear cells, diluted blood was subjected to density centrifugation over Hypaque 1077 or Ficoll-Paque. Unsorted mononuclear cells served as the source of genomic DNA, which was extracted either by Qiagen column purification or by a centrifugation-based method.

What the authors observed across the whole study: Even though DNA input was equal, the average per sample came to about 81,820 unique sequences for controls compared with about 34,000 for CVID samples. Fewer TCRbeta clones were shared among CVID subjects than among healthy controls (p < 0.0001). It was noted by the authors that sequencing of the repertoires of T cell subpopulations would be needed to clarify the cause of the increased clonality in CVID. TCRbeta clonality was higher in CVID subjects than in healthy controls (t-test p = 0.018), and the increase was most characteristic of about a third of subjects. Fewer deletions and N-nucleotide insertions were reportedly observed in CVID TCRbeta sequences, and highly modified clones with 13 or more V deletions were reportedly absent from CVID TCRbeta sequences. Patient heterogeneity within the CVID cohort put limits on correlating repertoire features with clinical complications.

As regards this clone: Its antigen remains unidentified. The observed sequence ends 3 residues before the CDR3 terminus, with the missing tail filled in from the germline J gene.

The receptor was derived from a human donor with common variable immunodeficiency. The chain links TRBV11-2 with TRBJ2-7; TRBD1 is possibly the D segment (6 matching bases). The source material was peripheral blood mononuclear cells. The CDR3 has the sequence CASSPGRTVYEQYF. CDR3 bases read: TGTGCCAGCAGCCCGGGTCGGACAGTTTACGAG.